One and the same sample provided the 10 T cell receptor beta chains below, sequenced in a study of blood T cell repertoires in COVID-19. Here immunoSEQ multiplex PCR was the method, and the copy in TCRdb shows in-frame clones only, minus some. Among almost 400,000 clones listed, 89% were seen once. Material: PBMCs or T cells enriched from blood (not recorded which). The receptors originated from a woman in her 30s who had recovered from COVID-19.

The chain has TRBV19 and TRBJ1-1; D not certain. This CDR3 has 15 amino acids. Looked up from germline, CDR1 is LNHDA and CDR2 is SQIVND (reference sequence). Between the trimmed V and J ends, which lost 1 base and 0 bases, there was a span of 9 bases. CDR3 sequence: CASSIVPDLNTEAFF. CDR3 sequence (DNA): TGTGCCAGTAGTATAGTACCAGATTTGAACACTGAAGCTTTCTTT.

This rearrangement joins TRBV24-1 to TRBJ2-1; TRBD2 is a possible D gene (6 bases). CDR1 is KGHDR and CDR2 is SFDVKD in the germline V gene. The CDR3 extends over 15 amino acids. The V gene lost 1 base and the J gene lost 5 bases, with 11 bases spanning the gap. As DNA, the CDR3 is TGTGCCACCAGTGATTTCGCCAGGGAGGACAATGAGCAGTTCTTC. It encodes CATSDFAREDNEQFF.

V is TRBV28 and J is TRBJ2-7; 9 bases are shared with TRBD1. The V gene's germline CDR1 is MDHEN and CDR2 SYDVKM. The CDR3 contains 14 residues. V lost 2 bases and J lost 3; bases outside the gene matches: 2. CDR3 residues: CASSLLGQGYEQYF. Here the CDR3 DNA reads TGTGCCAGCAGTTTACTGGGACAGGGCTACGAGCAGTACTTC. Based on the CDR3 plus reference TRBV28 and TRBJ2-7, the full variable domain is DVKVTQSSRYLVKRTGEKVFLECVQDMDHENMFWYRQDPGLGLRLIYFSYDVKMKEKGDIPEGYSVSREKKERFSLILESASTNQTSMYLCASSLLGQGYEQYFGPGTRLTVT.

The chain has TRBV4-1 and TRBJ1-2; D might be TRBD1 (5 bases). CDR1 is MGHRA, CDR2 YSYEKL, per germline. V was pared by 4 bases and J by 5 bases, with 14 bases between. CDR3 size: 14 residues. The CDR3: CASSPAGVWYGYTF. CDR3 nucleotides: TGCGCCAGCAGCCCCGCGGGGGTCTGGTATGGCTACACCTTC.

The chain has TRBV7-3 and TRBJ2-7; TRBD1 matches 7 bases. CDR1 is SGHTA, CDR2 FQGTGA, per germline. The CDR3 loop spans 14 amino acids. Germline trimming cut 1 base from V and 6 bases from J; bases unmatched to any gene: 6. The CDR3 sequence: CASSLRQGPGEQYF. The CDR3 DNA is TGTGCCAGCAGCTTAAGACAGGGTCCGGGCGAGCAGTACTTC.

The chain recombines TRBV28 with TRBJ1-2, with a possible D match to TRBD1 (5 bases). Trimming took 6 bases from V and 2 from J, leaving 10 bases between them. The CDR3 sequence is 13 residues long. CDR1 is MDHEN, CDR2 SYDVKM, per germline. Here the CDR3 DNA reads TGTGCCAGCAGCGTGACAGTCAACTATGGCTACACCTTC. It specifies CASSVTVNYGYTF.

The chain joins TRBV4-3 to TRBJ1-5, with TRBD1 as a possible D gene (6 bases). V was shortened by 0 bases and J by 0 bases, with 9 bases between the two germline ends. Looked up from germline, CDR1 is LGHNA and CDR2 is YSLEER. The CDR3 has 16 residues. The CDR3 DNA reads TGCGCCAGCAGCCAAGACGGACAGATTAGCAATCAGCCCCAGCATTTT. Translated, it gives CASSQDGQISNQPQHF.

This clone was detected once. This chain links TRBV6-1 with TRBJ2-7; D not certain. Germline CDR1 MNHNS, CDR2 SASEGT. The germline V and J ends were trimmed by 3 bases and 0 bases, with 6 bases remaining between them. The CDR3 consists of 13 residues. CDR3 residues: CASSDVHSYEQYF. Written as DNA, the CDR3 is TGTGCCAGCAGTGATGTCCACTCCTACGAGCAGTACTTC.

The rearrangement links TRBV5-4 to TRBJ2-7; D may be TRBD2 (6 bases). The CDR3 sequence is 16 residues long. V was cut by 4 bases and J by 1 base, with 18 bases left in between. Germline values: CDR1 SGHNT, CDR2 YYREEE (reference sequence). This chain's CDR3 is CASSPSLGRDSYEQYF. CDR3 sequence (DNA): TGTGCCAGCAGCCCGTCGCTAGGGCGGGATTCCTACGAGCAGTACTTC.

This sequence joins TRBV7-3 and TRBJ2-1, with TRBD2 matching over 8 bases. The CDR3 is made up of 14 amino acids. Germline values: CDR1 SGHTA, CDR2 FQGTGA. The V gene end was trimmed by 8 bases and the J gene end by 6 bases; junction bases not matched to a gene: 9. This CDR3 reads CASGGGLGSNEQFF. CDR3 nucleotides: TGTGCCAGCGGCGGGGGGCTCGGGAGCAATGAGCAGTTCTTC.